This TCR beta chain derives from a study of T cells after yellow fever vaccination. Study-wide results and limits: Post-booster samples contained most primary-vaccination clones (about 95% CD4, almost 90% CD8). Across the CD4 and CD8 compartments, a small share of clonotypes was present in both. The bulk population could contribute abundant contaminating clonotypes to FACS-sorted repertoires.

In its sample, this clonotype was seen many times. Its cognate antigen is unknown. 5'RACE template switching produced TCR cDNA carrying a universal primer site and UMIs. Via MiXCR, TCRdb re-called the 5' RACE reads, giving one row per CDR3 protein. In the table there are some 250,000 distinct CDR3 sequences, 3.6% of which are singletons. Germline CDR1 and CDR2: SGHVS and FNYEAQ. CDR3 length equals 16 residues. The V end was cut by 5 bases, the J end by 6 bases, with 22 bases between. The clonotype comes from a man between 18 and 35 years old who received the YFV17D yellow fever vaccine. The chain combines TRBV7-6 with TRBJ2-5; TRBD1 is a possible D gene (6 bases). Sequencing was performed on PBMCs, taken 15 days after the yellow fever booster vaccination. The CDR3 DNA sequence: TGTGCCAGCAGCGCGATTACAGGGAATAAAGTAAAGACCCAGTACTTC. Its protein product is CASSAITGNKVKTQYF.